This T cell receptor (beta chain) was observed in a study of cytomegalovirus exposure and HLA in healthy donors. As for the study in general: Of more than 350 genotyped donors, about 80% clustered with self-reported Caucasian donors. Findings and caveats of the study: Some public TCRs appeared in many individuals, while most sequences were rare. A later analysis found common viral pathogens apparently linked to several of the most significant clusters.

A word on this clone: Its cognate antigen is unknown.

The PCR employed 60 Vbeta primers together with 13 Jbeta primers. Measured with immunoSEQ multiplex PCR; TCRdb has only the in-frame clones, and not every one. The listing contains approximately 50,000 clones. Sequencing was done on a sample of PBMCs. The clonotype originates from a woman in her thirties or forties in good health and CMV-seronegative.

The CDR3 reads CASSQVTDYGYTF. The CDR3 DNA is TGTGCCAGCAGCCAAGTAACGGACTATGGCTACACCTTC. This chain joins TRBV4-2 and TRBJ1-2; D gene ambiguous. CDR1 is LGHNA, CDR2 YNFKEQ, per germline. V was pared by 1 base and J by 3 bases, with 6 bases between. The CDR3 is 13 residues long.